The 20 T cell receptor beta chains below all came from one sample that was sequenced in a study of T cells in Graves' hyperthyroidism and ophthalmopathy. From RNA transcripts, TCR beta CDR3 regions were amplified. The TCR CDR3 first-round RT-PCR relied on the HTBI primer set. TCRdb independently ran MiXCR on the multiplex PCR reads; one entry per CDR3 protein. The sample yields 600,000 to 800,000 distinct CDR3 sequences, 35% seen once. Sequencing was performed on blood. These receptors were obtained from a woman in her 40s with Graves' hyperthyroidism.

This clonotype was found many times. This sequence joins TRBV12-3 or TRBV12-4 and TRBJ1-2; D might be TRBD1 (6 bases). The CDR3 contains 15 residues. The V and J ends lost 5 bases and 1 base respectively, with 14 bases between them. The CDR3, as DNA: TGTGCCAGCAGTCGGACGGACAGTCTTAACTATGGCTACACCTTC. Translated, it gives CASSRTDSLNYGYTF.

This clonotype has a handful of counts. V usage is TRBV12-3 or TRBV12-4 and J usage is TRBJ2-7; TRBD2 matches at 7 bases. The ends lost 3 bases at V and 3 bases at J; junction bases unmatched: 5. The CDR3 extends over 14 amino acids. The CDR3 bases are TGTGCCAGCAGTTTTGGGCGGGGGAACTACGAGCAGTACTTC. Its translation: CASSFGRGNYEQYF.

This clonotype has a count of ten or more. This sequence joins TRBV20-1 and TRBJ1-4, with D hard to call. Trimming cost V 0 bases and J 7 bases, with 12 bases left between them. Per germline, CDR1 DFQATT and CDR2 SNEGSKA (reference sequence). This CDR3 region has 14 residues. CDR3 coding DNA: TGCAGTGCTAGAGATCCGGGGTACACTGAAAAACTGTTTTTT. It yields the protein CSARDPGYTEKLFF.

The rearrangement joins TRBV19 to TRBJ1-5, with 8 bases lining up with TRBD1. The ends lost 7 bases at V and 1 base at J; junction bases unmatched: 6. The V gene's germline CDR1 is LNHDA and CDR2 SQIVND (reference sequence). The CDR3 runs 15 residues. CDR3: CASTYRGDSNQPQHF. CDR3 bases: TGTGCCAGTACCTACAGGGGGGACAGCAATCAGCCCCAGCATTTT.

Of note for this clonotype: A much more abundant neighbour one base away suggests this may be a read error. V is TRBV7-2 and J is TRBJ2-5; 7 bases line up with TRBD2. The V gene's germline CDR1 is SGHTA and CDR2 FQGNSA. The CDR3 covers 16 residues. The CDR3 spells CASSRRQGGTQETKYF. The CDR3 coding sequence is TGTGCCAGCAGCCGACGCCAGGGAGGGACTCAAGAGACCAAGTACTTC.

This clonotype was recorded many times. The chain has TRBV2 and TRBJ1-2, with D perhaps matching TRBD1 (5 bases). Germline V CDR1 and CDR2: SNHLY, FYNNEI. Trimming took off 1 base at V and 7 bases at J, with 13 bases between the two ends. CDR3 length equals 14 residues. CDR3 DNA sequence: TGTGCCAGCAGTGAAGTACGGGACGCAAGTGGCTACACCTTC. It translates to CASSEVRDASGYTF.

Concerning this clonotype itself: An end of the junction differs from the germline gene, which may be a read error. The V call is TRBV10-3, the J call TRBJ2-7, with a weak D call TRBD1 (6 bases). Per the germline V gene, CDR1 is ENHRY and CDR2 is SYGVKD. The CDR3 has 14 residues. Here the CDR3 reads CASSYGGQTFIPYF. In DNA form, the CDR3 reads TGTGCCAGCAGTTATGGTGGACAGACCTTTATCCCGTACTTC.

The table lists this clonotype with many counts. The rearrangement links TRBV20-1 to TRBJ1-1; D not certain. The CDR3 is 12 residues long. The ends were cut back, 3 bases at V and 6 bases at J, with 11 bases in the middle. Germline V gene sequence: CDR1 DFQATT, CDR2 SNEGSKA (reference sequence). Here the CDR3 reads CSARAIEPEAFF. In DNA form, the CDR3 reads TGCAGTGCTAGGGCGATAGAACCTGAAGCTTTCTTT.

The chain couples TRBV7-9 to TRBJ1-1, with D possibly matching TRBD1 (6 bases). Trimming left V 5 bases short and J 4 bases short, with 17 bases between. The CDR3 extends over 15 amino acids. Germline V gene lookup returns CDR1 SEHNR and CDR2 FQNEAQ (reference sequence). The CDR3, as DNA: TGTGCCAGCAGCGGAAATCGAGGGGGAGTCACTGAAGCTTTCTTT. Translating it yields CASSGNRGGVTEAFF.

This clonotype was seen many times. The J gene is TRBJ1-5, the V gene TRBV6-5; TRBD1 matches at 7 bases. The CDR3 is made up of 13 amino acids. The V gene end was trimmed by 7 bases and the J gene end by 4 bases; junction bases not matched to a gene: 4. Germline lookup yields CDR1 MNHEY and CDR2 SVGAGI. The CDR3 sequence is CASTGGWNQPQHF. The CDR3 coding sequence is TGTGCCAGCACAGGGGGTTGGAATCAGCCCCAGCATTTT.

The chain uses TRBV6-2 or TRBV6-3 and TRBJ1-1, with 7 bases identical to TRBD1. V was clipped by 6 bases and J by 5 bases; unmatched bases: 6. Per germline, CDR1 MNHEY and CDR2 SVGEGT. This CDR3 region has 13 residues. CDR3 sequence (DNA): TGTGCCAGCAGAAAGGAACAGGGGACTGAAGCTTTCTTT. Amino acids: CASRKEQGTEAFF.

Many counts were recorded for this clonotype. Here the CDR3 reads CATSDGAFGLGELFF. Here the CDR3 DNA reads TGTGCCACCAGTGATGGCGCGTTTGGGCTCGGGGAGCTGTTTTTT. The rearrangement uses TRBV24-1 and TRBJ2-2, with D unclear. Per germline, CDR1 KGHDR and CDR2 SFDVKD. The CDR3 runs to 15 residues. Trimming removed 3 bases from V and 7 bases from J, with 14 bases in between.

This sequence joins TRBV10-3 and TRBJ2-6; D may be TRBD1 (6 bases). CDR1 and CDR2 (germline): ENHRY, SYGVKD. The V end was cut by 0 bases, the J end by 4 bases, with 7 bases between. CDR3 length: 15 amino acids. The CDR3 protein is CAISESGTGANVLTF. In DNA, the CDR3 is TGTGCCATCAGTGAGTCGGGGACAGGGGCCAACGTCCTGACTTTC.

This clonotype was counted many times. The chain uses TRBV5-1 and TRBJ1-2; weak D call: TRBD1 (6 bases). The CDR3 runs 15 residues. Germline-derived CDR1 and CDR2 are SGHRS and YFSETQ. V lost 3 bases and J 3 bases, leaving 15 bases between the germline ends. CDR3 amino acids: CASSSTTGRDYGYTF. In DNA, the CDR3 is TGCGCCAGCAGCTCGACGACAGGTCGTGACTATGGCTACACCTTC.

This clonotype was observed at least ten times. The chain uses TRBV7-3 and TRBJ1-1; D unclear. Trimming cost V 6 bases and J 0 bases, with 8 bases left between them. This CDR3 is 13 amino acids long. Germline V gene sequence: CDR1 SGHTA, CDR2 FQGTGA. CDR3 protein: CASSSAVNTEAFF. CDR3 nucleotide sequence: TGTGCCAGCAGTTCTGCGGTGAACACTGAAGCTTTCTTT.

This clonotype has a count of ten or more. CDR3 coding DNA: TGTGCCAGCAGTGAAGGCTATGAAAAACTGTTTTTT. It yields the protein CASSEGYEKLFF. The chain uses TRBV6-5 and TRBJ1-4; D is unclear. V dropped 5 bases and J dropped 6 bases, with 7 bases sitting between them. The CDR3 has 12 amino acids. CDR1 is MNHEY and CDR2 is SVGAGI in the germline V gene.

This clonotype was counted at least ten times. The genes are TRBV7-2 and TRBJ1-5; D call uncertain. The V gene's germline CDR1 is SGHTA and CDR2 FQGNSA. V lost 1 base to trimming and J lost 4 bases, with 11 bases between them. The CDR3 is 15 residues long. The DNA of the CDR3 is TGTGCCAGCAGCTTAGAGGGCCATAAAAATCAGCCCCAGCATTTT. Its protein is CASSLEGHKNQPQHF.

With regard to this clonotype: The germline gene is not matched at one end of the junction; a read error may be the cause. The chain combines TRBV14 with TRBJ1-2, with 10 bases identical to TRBD1. CDR1 is SGHDN, CDR2 FVKESK, per germline. CDR3 size: 15 residues. As DNA, the CDR3 is TGTGCCAGCAGCCCTAGGACAGGGGGTCAGACTGGCTACAACTTC. Translated, it gives CASSPRTGGQTGYNF.

On this clonotype: With a much larger clone just one base away, this may be a read error. The chain carries TRBV13 and TRBJ2-7, with TRBD1 matching over 8 bases. This CDR3 spans 15 amino acids. Looked up from germline, CDR1 is PRHDT and CDR2 is FYEKMQ (reference sequence). In nucleotides, the CDR3 is TGTGCCAGCAGCTTAGGTCAGGGGGCCTCCTACCAGCAGTACTTC. Its translation is CASSLGQGASYQQYF.

In its sample, this clonotype was seen a few times. The rearrangement joins TRBV12-3 or TRBV12-4 to TRBJ2-5, with D possibly called TRBD1 or TRBD2 (6 bases each). There are 15 residues in the CDR3. Trimming removed 5 bases at V and 4 bases at J, with 17 bases between. Here the CDR3 DNA reads TGTGCCAGCAGTATACAGGGTATCGGGGGAGAGACCCAGTACTTC. This translates into CASSIQGIGGETQYF.